The 29 T cell receptor beta chains reported below all come from one sample, sequenced in a study of T-cell reconstitution after alpha-beta-depleted transplantation in children (dated by TCRdb to 2016 to 2018). The library was made by PCR. The listed sequencing device is Illumina HiSeq 2500. Molecular barcoding was employed in the preparation of TCR libraries, with unique molecular identifiers being used to normalize TCRbeta repertoire quantification. TCRdb reprocessed the public reads (quality trimming at Q25 with fastp, clone calling with MiXCR) and kept in-frame beta chains. Identical CDR3 protein sequences are pooled into one entry, listed with their most common genes and DNA. For this sample there are roughly 400,000 distinct CDR3 sequences; 43% appear just once. The biggest ten clones account for around 29% of the sample. Reading the label with the study, this specimen's treatment or condition is: allogeneic hematopoietic cell transplantation with graft depleted of TCRalphabeta T cells and CD19 B cells.

The sequencing here drew on PBMCs, taken before TCRalphabeta/CD19-depleted stem cell transplant. The receptors originated from a girl aged 2-10 years with aplastic anemia, due to receive a stem cell transplant.

This clonotype was seen a single time. The V call is TRBV5-5, the J call TRBJ2-2; 9 nucleotides agree with TRBD2. Germline CDR1 is SGHKS and CDR2 is YYEKEE (reference sequence). J gave up 8 bases and V 0 bases, and 14 bases lay outside the gene matches. The CDR3 contains 18 residues. CDR3 DNA sequence: TGTGCCAGCAGCTTGGACGTAGCGGGGGCCTTCGGGGGAGGGGAGCTGTTTTTT. This sequence encodes CASSLDVAGAFGGGELFF.

This clonotype was counted once. The chain recombines TRBV7-2 with TRBJ1-5; no firm D call. Germline V gives CDR1 SGHTA, CDR2 FQGNSA. The CDR3 contains 17 residues. Trimming left V 2 bases short and J 2 bases short, with 16 bases between. Written as DNA, the CDR3 is TGTGCCAGCAGCTTAAGGGTACCGGATAGCGGCAATCAGCCCCAGCATTTT. Translated: CASSLRVPDSGNQPQHF.

There are many counts of this clonotype. The rearrangement links TRBV20-1 to TRBJ1-5, with D perhaps matching TRBD1 (6 bases). CDR1 DFQATT and CDR2 SNEGSKA come from the germline V gene (reference sequence). With 6 bases removed from V and 11 bases from J, the gap between germline ends came to 20 bases. The CDR3 is made up of 13 amino acids. DNA for the CDR3: TGCAGTGCCGACACAGGGACGGGGGAGTCCCAGCATTTT. Translating gives CSADTGTGESQHF.

Ten or more counts support this clonotype. The chain joins TRBV12-3 or TRBV12-4 to TRBJ2-1, with a weak D call TRBD2 (7 bases). The CDR3 extends over 12 amino acids. The ends were cut back, 7 bases at V and 8 bases at J, with 12 bases in the middle. The chain's CDR3 is CASTSGGHEQFF. The CDR3 region has the DNA TGTGCCAGCACCTCGGGGGGCCATGAGCAGTTCTTC.

V gene TRBV27 combines with J gene TRBJ2-1; 7 bases fit TRBD2. Germline V gives CDR1 MNHEY, CDR2 SMNVEV (reference sequence). J lost 2 bases, V lost 2 bases, and 6 bases had no gene match. The CDR3 spans 16 residues. Here the CDR3 reads CASSLTGTTAYNEQFF. The CDR3 DNA reads as TGTGCCAGCAGTTTAACCGGGACTACGGCCTACAATGAGCAGTTCTTC.

This clonotype was picked up many times. The rearrangement uses TRBV2 and TRBJ2-2, with TRBD2 as a possible D gene (5 bases). Germline V gives CDR1 SNHLY, CDR2 FYNNEI. CDR3 length: 15 amino acids. Trimming removed 10 bases from V and 0 bases from J, with 15 bases in between. The CDR3 spells CANGVPFSNTGELFF. The CDR3 region has the DNA TGTGCCAACGGGGTCCCCTTCTCGAACACCGGGGAGCTGTTTTTT.

The chain has TRBV9 and TRBJ2-5; D is ambiguous. Trimming pared 0 bases from V and 2 bases from J, leaving 8 bases between. The CDR3 has 14 amino acids. The germline V gene has CDR1 SGDLS and CDR2 YYNGEE. The CDR3 DNA sequence: TGTGCCAGCAGCGTAGGTCTACAGCAAGAGACCCAGTACTTC. It yields the protein CASSVGLQQETQYF. The full variable domain, with the rest looked up from reference TRBV9 and TRBJ2-5, is DSGVTQTPKHLITATGQRVTLRCSPRSGDLSVYWYQQSLDQGLQFLIQYYNGEERAKGNILERFSAQQFPDLHSELNLSSLELGDSALYFCASSVGLQQETQYFGPGTRLLVL.

V and J are TRBV7-9 and TRBJ2-3; 14 bases map to TRBD2. The CDR3 is 17 amino acids. Germline V gene sequence: CDR1 SEHNR, CDR2 FQNEAQ (reference sequence). The junction had 14 bases not matched to a gene; V was cut back by 5 bases and J by 10 bases. This CDR3 reads CASSRGTSGRKGSSQYF. The DNA for the CDR3 is TGTGCCAGCAGCCGCGGGACTAGCGGGAGAAAGGGTTCATCGCAGTATTTT.

The chain recombines TRBV5-1 with TRBJ2-7, with D tentatively TRBD2 (6 bases). Per germline, CDR1 SGHRS and CDR2 YFSETQ. There are 14 residues in the CDR3. V gave up 1 base and J gave up 5 bases, with 13 bases separating them. CDR3 sequence (DNA): TGCGCCAGCAGCTTGCCCGGGAGAGGAAACGAGCAGTACTTC. It translates to CASSLPGRGNEQYF. Full variable domain (outside the CDR3, taken from reference TRBV5-1 and TRBJ2-7): KAGVTQTPRYLIKTRGQQVTLSCSPISGHRSVSWYQQTPGQGLQFLFEYFSETQRNKGNFPGRFSGRQFSNSRSEMNVSTLELGDSALYLCASSLPGRGNEQYFGPGTRLTVT.

This chain joins TRBV5-1 and TRBJ2-1; D tentatively reads TRBD1 or TRBD2 (6 bases each). CDR3 length: 15 amino acids. Germline V CDR1 and CDR2: SGHRS, YFSETQ. Between the trimmed V and J ends, which lost 2 bases and 5 bases, there was a span of 14 bases. CDR3 DNA: TGCGCCAGCAGCTTAAGCAGGGGAGGAAACAATGAGCAGTTCTTC. Protein: CASSLSRGGNNEQFF.

This chain uses TRBV20-1 with TRBJ2-1; D unresolved. The V gene lost 2 bases and the J gene lost 10 bases, with 6 bases spanning the gap. There are 10 residues in the CDR3. CDR1 and CDR2 (germline): DFQATT, SNEGSKA (reference sequence). The CDR3 DNA sequence: TGCAGTGCTAGAATATTAGAGCAGTTCTTC. This codes for CSARILEQFF.

The V call is TRBV12-3 or TRBV12-4, the J call TRBJ1-6, with TRBD1 as a possible D gene (5 bases). The CDR3 spans 16 residues. The V and J ends lost 8 bases and 6 bases respectively, with 20 bases between them. CDR3 bases: TGTGCCAGCGCTGCGGGGGGTTTTCTTCGTAATTCACCCCTCCACTTT. Its translation is CASAAGGFLRNSPLHF.

This clonotype was observed a few times. V and J are TRBV12-3 or TRBV12-4 and TRBJ2-7; 7 bases map to TRBD1. CDR3 length: 13 residues. V lost 5 bases, J lost 4 bases, and 5 bases stayed unmatched. The CDR3 nucleotides are TGTGCCAGCAGTGACACAGGGGCTTACGAGCAGTACTTC. Its translation: CASSDTGAYEQYF.

The chain joins TRBV4-1 to TRBJ2-2; D gene ambiguous. CDR1 and CDR2 from the germline V gene are MGHRA and YSYEKL. CDR3 size: 12 residues. Deletions cut 0 bases from V and 6 bases from J, with 2 bases between. The CDR3 sequence: CASSQDAGELFF. The CDR3 DNA is TGCGCCAGCAGCCAAGATGCCGGGGAGCTGTTTTTT.

There are many counts of this clonotype. This chain uses TRBV12-3 or TRBV12-4 with TRBJ2-7, with D maybe TRBD1 (5 bases). The CDR3 length is 14 residues. The V gene lost 6 bases and the J gene lost 1 base, with 13 bases spanning the gap. CDR3: CASSRQHLSYEQYF. DNA for the CDR3: TGTGCCAGCAGCCGACAGCACCTTTCCTACGAGCAGTACTTC.

The rearrangement joins TRBV20-1 to TRBJ1-5; D may be TRBD1 (5 bases). V lost 2 bases and J lost 0, with 11 bases in between. The CDR3 is made up of 15 amino acids. Germline V gives CDR1 DFQATT, CDR2 SNEGSKA (reference sequence). The CDR3 nucleotides read TGCAGTGCTAGAATACGACAGTCTAGCAATCAGCCCCAGCATTTT. Translation gives CSARIRQSSNQPQHF.

V gene TRBV12-3 or TRBV12-4 combines with J gene TRBJ2-3; D gene unclear. There are 14 residues in the CDR3. The V end was cut by 5 bases, the J end by 6 bases, with 15 bases between. This CDR3 reads CASSPSTPVDTQYF. As DNA, the CDR3 is TGTGCCAGCAGTCCTTCCACGCCGGTGGATACGCAGTATTTT.

V and J are TRBV6-5 and TRBJ1-6; D is unclear. The ends were cut back, 2 bases at V and 9 bases at J, with 8 bases in the middle. CDR1 and CDR2 from the germline V gene are MNHEY and SVGAGI. The CDR3 is 13 amino acids. CDR3 protein: CASSYRVGSPLHF. CDR3 DNA sequence: TGTGCCAGCAGTTACAGGGTCGGTTCACCCCTCCACTTT.

The table lists this clonotype with many counts. This sequence joins TRBV20-1 and TRBJ2-2; D perhaps matches TRBD2 (7 bases). Between the trimmed V and J ends, which lost 2 bases and 5 bases, there was a span of 18 bases. This CDR3 has 16 amino acids. Germline loops: CDR1 DFQATT, CDR2 SNEGSKA (reference sequence). Here the CDR3 DNA reads TGCAGTGCTAGACCCACGGGGGGCAAGTCGACCGGGGAGCTGTTTTTT. This translates into CSARPTGGKSTGELFF.

The chain combines TRBV20-1 with TRBJ2-5, with 9 bases that match TRBD1. The germline V gene encodes CDR1 DFQATT and CDR2 SNEGSKA (reference sequence). The CDR3 length is 14 residues. V lost 5 bases to trimming and J lost 4 bases; unmatched junction nucleotides: 8. Here the CDR3 reads CSAGRDRVSETQYF. The DNA for the CDR3 is TGCAGTGCTGGCCGGGACAGGGTGTCAGAGACCCAGTACTTC.

This clonotype was detected only once. The gene calls are TRBV3-1 and TRBJ2-7; 7 bases agree with TRBD1. V lost 4 bases and J lost 7; bases outside the gene matches: 10. CDR3 length equals 14 residues. Germline values: CDR1 LGHDT, CDR2 YNNKEL (reference sequence). CDR3 DNA: TGTGCCAGCAGCCCACTCGGACAGGCTTTGGAGCAGTACTTC. This translates into CASSPLGQALEQYF.

The gene calls are TRBV4-1 and TRBJ2-2, with D uncertain. Per the germline V gene, CDR1 is MGHRA and CDR2 is YSYEKL. Deletions cut 2 bases from V and 2 bases from J, with 12 bases between. The CDR3 has 16 amino acids. The CDR3 bases are TGCGCCAGCAGCCAAACCCCGGGCCGCAACACCGGGGAGCTGTTTTTT. Translated, it gives CASSQTPGRNTGELFF.

The V call is TRBV20-1, the J call TRBJ1-5, with D tentatively TRBD1 (6 bases). V gave up 2 bases and J gave up 7 bases, with 12 bases separating them. The germline CDR1 and CDR2 sequences are DFQATT and SNEGSKA (reference sequence). The CDR3 is 13 amino acids. The CDR3 bases are TGCAGTGCTAGAAGGGGAGGGGGACAGCCCCAGCATTTT. Translated: CSARRGGGQPQHF.

This rearrangement joins TRBV29-1 to TRBJ2-5; 7 nucleotides align to TRBD2. Germline V CDR1 and CDR2: SQVTM, ANQGSEA. The junction had 5 bases not matched to a gene; V was cut back by 3 bases and J by 4 bases. CDR3 length: 13 residues. CDR3 in amino acids: CSVDQAGRETQYF. The CDR3 DNA follows: TGCAGCGTTGACCAAGCGGGGAGAGAGACCCAGTACTTC.

This clonotype was counted at least ten times. This chain links TRBV11-2 with TRBJ2-1; D may be TRBD2 (5 bases). The CDR3 is made up of 16 amino acids. The V gene lost 4 bases and the J gene lost 3 bases, with 16 bases spanning the gap. Germline V CDR1 and CDR2: SGHAT, FQNNGV. The CDR3 bases are TGTGCCAGCAGCTCGAGGGATGGGGTTGACTACAATGAGCAGTTCTTC. This gives the protein CASSSRDGVDYNEQFF.

This chain joins TRBV5-1 and TRBJ2-1, with D possibly matching TRBD1 (5 bases). The length of the CDR3 is 11 residues. The germline V and J ends were trimmed by 4 bases and 7 bases, with 6 bases remaining between them. Germline assignment: CDR1 SGHRS and CDR2 YFSETQ. CDR3 DNA: TGCGCCAGCAGCCGGACAAATGAGCAGTTCTTC. It encodes CASSRTNEQFF.

This clonotype occurred once. The gene calls are TRBV6-1 and TRBJ1-5, with TRBD1 identical over 7 bases. Germline V gene sequence: CDR1 MNHNS, CDR2 SASEGT. There are 14 residues in the CDR3. V trimming: 6 bases; J trimming: 5 bases; junction bases outside the gene matches: 7. The CDR3 DNA sequence: TGTGCCAGCAGAACAGGGGCAGGAGATCAGCCCCAGCATTTT. Translation: CASRTGAGDQPQHF.

The chain links TRBV6-2 or TRBV6-3 to TRBJ2-1, with D hard to call. This CDR3 is 14 amino acids long. V was pared by 0 bases and J by 3 bases, with 6 bases between. Looked up from germline, CDR1 is MNHEY and CDR2 is SVGEGT. CDR3 sequence reads: CASSYSNFYNEQFF. Written as DNA, the CDR3 is TGTGCCAGCAGTTACTCGAACTTCTACAATGAGCAGTTCTTC.

CDR3 protein: CASSLKFENNEQFF. DNA for the CDR3: TGTGCCAGCAGTTTAAAATTCGAGAACAATGAGCAGTTCTTC. The V gene is TRBV12-3 or TRBV12-4, the J gene TRBJ2-1; D remains unclear. V was pared by 2 bases and J by 5 bases, with 10 bases between. CDR3 size: 14 residues.